This T cell receptor beta chain was found in a study of cytomegalovirus exposure and HLA in healthy donors. Findings of the study overall: In the 120 validation repertoires, approximately 93% of cluster scores exceeded 0, per a later analysis.

Points on this clone: No antigen is known for it. Other DNA sequences in the sample encode the same CDR3.

Germline CDR1 is SGHTA and CDR2 is FQGNSA. V dropped 5 bases and J dropped 2 bases, with 9 bases sitting between them. The CDR3 consists of 13 residues. The repertoire was sequenced with immunoSEQ multiplex PCR; TCRdb's copy has only in-frame clones and lacks some. The sample holds roughly 100,000 clones, approximately 94% seen once. The chain recombines TRBV7-2 with TRBJ1-1, with D maybe TRBD1 (6 bases). The sequenced sample was PBMCs. The source of this sequence is a woman in her late teens or twenties in good health and CMV-seronegative. As DNA, the CDR3 is TGTGCCAGCAGCCTACAGGGTAACACTGAAGCTTTCTTT. It is translated as CASSLQGNTEAFF.